This record looks at one TCR beta chain sequence and its context. This record belongs to a study of blood T cell repertoires in COVID-19. Study in general: Researchers got acute and convalescent COVID-19 samples from the United States, Italy and Spain. Sample material is recorded as cDNA or gDNA derived from T cells, B-cell-depleted T cells, or PBMCs.

Authors' data handling: Estimation of nucleated cell counts was performed using reference gene primer amplification. TCRdb's table, derived via immunoSEQ multiplex PCR, lists solely in-frame clones and lacks some. For V, J and clone size, that table is used; D and trimming come from the DNA. Here the sample spans about 140,000 clones, 60% to 85% being singletons. The sequence derives from a man in his fifties or sixties with acute or convalescent COVID-19. Sequencing used peripheral blood.

The CDR3 DNA is TGCGCCAGCAGCCCGGGACTAGTTCCCCCAGATACGCAGTATTTT. Protein product: CASSPGLVPPDTQYF. The chain has TRBV4-1 and TRBJ2-3, with 8 positions matching TRBD2. V dropped 4 bases and J dropped 4; count of bases not matched to a gene: 7. Germline CDR1 MGHRA, CDR2 YSYEKL. CDR3 length equals 15 residues.